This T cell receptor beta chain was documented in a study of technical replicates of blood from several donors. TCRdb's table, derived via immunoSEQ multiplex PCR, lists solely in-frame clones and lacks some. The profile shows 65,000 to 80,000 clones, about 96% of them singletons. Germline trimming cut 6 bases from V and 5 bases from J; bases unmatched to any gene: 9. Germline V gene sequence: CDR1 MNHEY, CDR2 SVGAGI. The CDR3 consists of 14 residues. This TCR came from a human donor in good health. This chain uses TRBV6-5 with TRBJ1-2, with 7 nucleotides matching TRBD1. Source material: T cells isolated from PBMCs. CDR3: CASRTGTVVYGYTF. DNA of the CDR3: TGTGCCAGCAGGACCGGGACAGTCGTTTATGGCTACACCTTC.